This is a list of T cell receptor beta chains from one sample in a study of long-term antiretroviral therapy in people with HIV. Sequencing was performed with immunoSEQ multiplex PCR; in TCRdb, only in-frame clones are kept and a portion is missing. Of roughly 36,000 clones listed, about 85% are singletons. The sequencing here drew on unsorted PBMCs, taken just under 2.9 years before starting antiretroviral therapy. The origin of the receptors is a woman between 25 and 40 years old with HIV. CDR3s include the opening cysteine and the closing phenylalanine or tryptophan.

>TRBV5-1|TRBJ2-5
CASSFGRGQETQYF
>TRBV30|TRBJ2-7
CAWGRDSRYEQYF
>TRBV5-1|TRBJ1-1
CASSWGTGSRGNTEAFF
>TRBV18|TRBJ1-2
CASSPVGDQLYGYTF
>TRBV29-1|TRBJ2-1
CSVGGGSYNEQFF
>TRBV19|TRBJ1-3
CASSISQGGISGNTIYF
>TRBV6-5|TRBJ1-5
CASSSIREDQPQHF
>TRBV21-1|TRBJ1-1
CASQRQRTEAFF
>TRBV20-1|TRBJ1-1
CSANRGEAFF
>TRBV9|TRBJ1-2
CASSVEGSGYGYTF
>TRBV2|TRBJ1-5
CASSEGRGASNQPQHF
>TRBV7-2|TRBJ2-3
CASSLGGGGAGDTQYF
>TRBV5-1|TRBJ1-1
CASSLVRLEEAFF
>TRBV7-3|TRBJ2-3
CASRPKGLAGKTDTQYF
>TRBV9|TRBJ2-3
CASSVGGGGPGTDTQYF
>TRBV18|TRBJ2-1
CASSFTSQYNEQFF
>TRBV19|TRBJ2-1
CASSMGGIYNEQFF